Here is one TCR beta chain with its context. The data originate from a study of OX40 agonist ivuxolimab in advanced cancers. Study in general: Therapy given before enrollment (anti-PD-1, anti-PD-L1 or anti-CTLA-4) was allowed, and under 45% had some.

The data were produced by immunoSEQ multiplex PCR, yet TCRdb's version contains in-frame clones alone and is incomplete. Of roughly 38,000 clones listed, 82% are singletons. The material sequenced was CD4+ or CD8+ T cells sorted from blood, taken in a trial of the OX40 agonist ivuxolimab. The source is an adult with an advanced solid tumor such as melanoma, head and neck, liver or kidney cancer.

This CDR3 reads CASSIVTVNGQPQHF. In DNA form, the CDR3 reads TGTGCCAGTAGTATAGTGACAGTAAACGGTCAGCCCCAGCATTTT. The chain joins TRBV19 to TRBJ1-5, with a tentative D call TRBD1 (5 bases). Per the germline V gene, CDR1 is LNHDA and CDR2 is SQIVND (reference sequence). V shed 1 base and J shed 6 bases, with 13 bases lying between them. The CDR3 has 15 amino acids.